The present T cell receptor (beta chain) was sequenced within a study of T-cell memory formation after mild COVID-19. The table lists this clonotype with a few counts. TCRdb reprocessed the 5' RACE reads via MiXCR and lists one record per CDR3 protein. Of tens of thousands of distinct CDR3 sequences in the sample, 9.3% are singletons; the top ten hold roughly 12%. V shed 1 base and J shed 5 bases, with 14 bases lying between them. This CDR3 region has 15 residues. Per germline, CDR1 SGHTA and CDR2 FQGNSA. The receptor comes from an adult woman who had mild COVID-19 (a few samples of this study predate the infection). Cell type and time point are not known. The V and J genes are TRBV7-2 and TRBJ1-1; the D gene is possibly TRBD1 (5 bases). The sequenced material came from PBMCs or a T cell subset sorted from them (not recorded which). The CDR3 DNA follows: TGTGCCAGCAGCTTAGGGACCAACCGGGGGACTGAAGCTTTCTTT. Protein product: CASSLGTNRGTEAFF.